This T cell receptor (beta chain) was obtained from a study of response to subunit inactivated influenza vaccine. MiXCR, run by TCRdb on the RT-PCR reads, gives a single entry per CDR3 protein. The table records about 650,000 distinct CDR3 sequences, 15% to 19% of them present only once. Regarding the study as a whole: Only a handful of new T cells, the authors suggested, are recruited with each seasonal influenza vaccination.

This clonotype was seen a few times. Its antigen is unidentified. The specimen was PBMCs from blood, collected 11 to 12 days after vaccination. The sequence derives from a man aged 45 to 65 who received an inactivated influenza vaccine.

CDR3 protein: CASSVMTGTDTQYF. As DNA, the CDR3 is TGTGCCAGCAGTGTAATGACAGGAACAGATACGCAGTATTTT. The V and J genes are TRBV6-4 and TRBJ2-3; the D gene is possibly TRBD1 (6 bases). V was cut by 4 bases and J by 3 bases, with 11 bases left in between. Germline lookup yields CDR1 MRHNA and CDR2 SNTAGT. This CDR3 is built from 14 residues.